This entry is about one TCR beta chain. Its antigen is unknown. No much larger clone is present one base from it, and per-base qualities are unavailable. V drops 0 bases and J drops 6 bases, leaving 8 bases in between. The germline V gene supplies CDR1 SGDLS and CDR2 YYNGEE. From cysteine to phenylalanine, the CDR3 is 13 amino acids long. This entry keeps only the CDR3 DNA: 39 bases, framed from base 1. The sequenced samples were obtained from patients with active juvenile idiopathic arthritis. For each patient, circulating pathogenic-like lymphocytes were obtained from less than 11 mL of blood. Peripheral blood mononuclear cells were sorted to isolate the circulating pathogenic-like lymphocytes, which were defined as HLA-DR+CD14-CD3+CD4+CD25low/- cells. Cells were sorted right after thawing, and dead cells were excluded with Live/Dead Fixable Near-IR Stain. HLA-DR was chosen as the sorting marker because it is a surface protein apparently lacking signalling activity in T cells.

This sample was taken from a study of circulating and synovial CD4+ cells in juvenile arthritis (dated by TCRdb to the mid-2010s). Notes on the research overall: TCRbeta CDR3 repertoires of circulating HLA-DR+ CD4 T cells, bulk blood CD4 T cells and synovial CD4 T cells were compared within each patient. The goal of the repertoire sequencing was to confirm that synovial clonotypes were enriched in a circulating synovial-like CD4 T cell subset.

Study-wide conclusions, independent of this receptor: Circulating pathogenic-like lymphocytes clustered with synovial T cells and shared a substantially higher fraction of CDR3 sequences with synovium than bulk blood. The difference between circulating pathogenic-like lymphocytes and bulk blood T cells was not detected by traditional Vbeta family usage analysis. Overlap with synovium increased with sequencing depth, so measured shared-clonotype fractions likely underestimated the full repertoire overlap. Because T cell genome counts differed by at least an order of magnitude between CPL and bulk blood CD4 samples, sample-size effects were addressed. Lower diversity was observed in synovial and circulating pathogenic-like lymphocyte repertoires than in bulk blood CD4 repertoires, and some CPL samples were found to be as oligoclonal as synovium.

Receptors were amplified or captured by the immunoSEQ multiplex PCR assay. TCRbeta CDR3 sequencing was performed as a commercial service by an external provider. Under the source paper's analysis protocol: The analyses relied on productive nucleotide sequences along with amino acid sequences obtained through in silico translation. Diversity was quantified by Renyi entropy over a range of alpha values, with sample size equalised by taking the median of 200 repeated subsamples. The distance between each pair of repertoires was calculated as one minus the Chao-modified Jaccard index, which corrects for under-sampling, and this distance was used for clustering. Frequency-weighted overlap with synovial clonotypes was calculated over 200 sample sizes with 200 draws without replacement at each size, and the overlap was reported at the size of the smaller sample. The immuneACCESS repertoire file appears here via TCRdb, limited to in-frame rearrangements. These files lack a portion of the clones; in checked studies, under half of the deficit traces to unresolved V genes, and the cause of the others is not known. The V and J calls and clone size are taken from that table; D and trimming were inferred from the DNA. For this sample the table gives about 2,700 clones, of which 88% were detected only once. Less than 4.5% of the sample comes from the top ten.

Specimen: HLA-DR+ CD4+ T cells from blood. Taken with the paper, the label for cell subset or site translates to: circulating pathogenic-like lymphocytes, sorted as HLA-DR+CD14-CD3+CD4+CD25low/- blood T cells. The TCR was taken from a human donor with juvenile idiopathic arthritis. This receptor chain uses TRBV9 and TRBJ2-3; the D gene cannot be named for sure. The DNA sequence follows: TGTGCCAGCAGCGTAGAGCGTACGGATACGCAGTATTTT. It translates to CASSVERTDTQYF.